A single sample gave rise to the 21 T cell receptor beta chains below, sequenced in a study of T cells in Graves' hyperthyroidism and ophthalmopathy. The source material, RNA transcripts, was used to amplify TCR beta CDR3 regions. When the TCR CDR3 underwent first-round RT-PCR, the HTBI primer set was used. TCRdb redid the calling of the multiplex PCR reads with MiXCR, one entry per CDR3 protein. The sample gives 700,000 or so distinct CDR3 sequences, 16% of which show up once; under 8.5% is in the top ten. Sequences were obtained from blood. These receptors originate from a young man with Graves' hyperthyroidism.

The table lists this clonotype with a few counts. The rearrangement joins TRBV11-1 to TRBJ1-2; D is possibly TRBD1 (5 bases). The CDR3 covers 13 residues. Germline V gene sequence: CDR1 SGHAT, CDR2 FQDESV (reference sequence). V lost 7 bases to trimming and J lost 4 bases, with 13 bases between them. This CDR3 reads CASNDRDGYGYTF. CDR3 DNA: TGTGCCAGCAACGACCGGGACGGCTATGGCTACACCTTC.

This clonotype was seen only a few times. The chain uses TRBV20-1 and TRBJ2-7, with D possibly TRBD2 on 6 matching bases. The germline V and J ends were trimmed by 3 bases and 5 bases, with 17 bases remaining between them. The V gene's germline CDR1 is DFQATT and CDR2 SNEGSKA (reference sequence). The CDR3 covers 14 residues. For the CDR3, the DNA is TGCAGTGCTAGTTCCGGAGGGTGGAAGGACGAGCAGTACTTC. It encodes CSASSGGWKDEQYF.

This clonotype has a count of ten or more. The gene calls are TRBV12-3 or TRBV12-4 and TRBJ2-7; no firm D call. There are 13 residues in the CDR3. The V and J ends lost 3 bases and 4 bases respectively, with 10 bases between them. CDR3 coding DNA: TGTGCCAGCAGTTTGGGCAGCGATTACGAGCAGTACTTC. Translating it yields CASSLGSDYEQYF.

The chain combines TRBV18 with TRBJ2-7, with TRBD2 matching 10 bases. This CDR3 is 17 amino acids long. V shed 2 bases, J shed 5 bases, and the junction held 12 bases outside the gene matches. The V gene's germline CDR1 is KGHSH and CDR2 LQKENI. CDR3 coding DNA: TGTGCCAGCTCACCAAAGGCCAGAGCGGGAGGGCGGAACGAGCAGTACTTC. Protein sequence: CASSPKARAGGRNEQYF.

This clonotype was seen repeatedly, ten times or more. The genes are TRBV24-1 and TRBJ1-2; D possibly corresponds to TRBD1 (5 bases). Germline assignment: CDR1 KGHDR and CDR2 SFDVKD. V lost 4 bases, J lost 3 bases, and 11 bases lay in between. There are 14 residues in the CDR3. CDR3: CATSESGADYGYTF. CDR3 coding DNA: TGTGCCACCAGTGAGTCCGGGGCCGACTATGGCTACACCTTC.

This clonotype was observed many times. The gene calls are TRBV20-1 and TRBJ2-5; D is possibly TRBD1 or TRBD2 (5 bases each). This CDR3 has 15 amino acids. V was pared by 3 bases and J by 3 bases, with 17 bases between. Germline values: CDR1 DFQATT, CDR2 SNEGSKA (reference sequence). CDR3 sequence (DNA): TGCAGTGCTAGTCACACCCCGGGACCAAAAGAGACCCAGTACTTC. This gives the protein CSASHTPGPKETQYF.

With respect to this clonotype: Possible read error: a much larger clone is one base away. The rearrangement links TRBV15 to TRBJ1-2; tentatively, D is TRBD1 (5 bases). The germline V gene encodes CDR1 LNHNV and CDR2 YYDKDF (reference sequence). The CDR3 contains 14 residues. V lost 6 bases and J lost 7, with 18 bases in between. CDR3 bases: TGTGCCACCAGTTCGGGGCCCGGGGCCATTGGCTACACCTTC. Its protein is CATSSGPGAIGYTF.

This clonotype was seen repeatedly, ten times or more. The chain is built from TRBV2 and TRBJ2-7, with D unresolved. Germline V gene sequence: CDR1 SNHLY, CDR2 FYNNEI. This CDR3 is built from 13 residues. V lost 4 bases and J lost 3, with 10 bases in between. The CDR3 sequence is CASSGDWGYEQYF. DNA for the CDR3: TGTGCCAGCAGTGGAGACTGGGGCTACGAGCAGTACTTC.

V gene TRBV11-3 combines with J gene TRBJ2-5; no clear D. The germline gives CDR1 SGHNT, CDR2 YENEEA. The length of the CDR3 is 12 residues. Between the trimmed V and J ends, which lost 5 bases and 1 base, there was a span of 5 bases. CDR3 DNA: TGTGCCAGCAGCAGAGTCCAAGAGACCCAGTACTTC. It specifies CASSRVQETQYF.

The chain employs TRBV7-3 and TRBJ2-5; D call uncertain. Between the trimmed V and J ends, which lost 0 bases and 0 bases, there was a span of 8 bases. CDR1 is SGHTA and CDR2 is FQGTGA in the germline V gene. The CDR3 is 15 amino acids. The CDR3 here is CASSLTLGDQETQYF. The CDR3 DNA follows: TGTGCCAGCAGCTTAACATTGGGTGACCAAGAGACCCAGTACTTC.

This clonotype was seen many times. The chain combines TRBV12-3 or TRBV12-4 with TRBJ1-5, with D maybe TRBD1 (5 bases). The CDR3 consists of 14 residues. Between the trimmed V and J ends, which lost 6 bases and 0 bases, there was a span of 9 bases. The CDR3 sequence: CASSKGTSNQPQHF. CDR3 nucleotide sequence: TGTGCCAGCAGCAAGGGGACTAGCAATCAGCCCCAGCATTTT.

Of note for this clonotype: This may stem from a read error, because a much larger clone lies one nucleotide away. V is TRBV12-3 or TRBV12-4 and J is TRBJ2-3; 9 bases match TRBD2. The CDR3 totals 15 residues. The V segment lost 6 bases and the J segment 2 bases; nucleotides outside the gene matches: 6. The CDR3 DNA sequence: TGTGCCAGCAGCCTGTGGACTAGCGACACAGATACGCAGTATTTT. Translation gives CASSLWTSDTDTQYF.

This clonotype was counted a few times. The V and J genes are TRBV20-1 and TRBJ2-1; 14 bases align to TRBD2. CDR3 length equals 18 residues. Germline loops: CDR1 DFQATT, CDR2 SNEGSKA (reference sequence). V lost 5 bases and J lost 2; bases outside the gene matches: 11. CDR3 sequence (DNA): TGCAGTGCTCGCCCGGGACTAGCGGGAGATCTCGCCTACAATGAGCAGTTCTTC. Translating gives CSARPGLAGDLAYNEQFF.

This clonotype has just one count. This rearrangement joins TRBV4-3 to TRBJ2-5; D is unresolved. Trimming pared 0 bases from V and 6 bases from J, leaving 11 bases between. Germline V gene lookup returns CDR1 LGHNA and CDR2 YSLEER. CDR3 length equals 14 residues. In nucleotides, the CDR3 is TGCGCCAGCAGCCAAGATCTATCCAGGCAGACCCAGTACTTC. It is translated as CASSQDLSRQTQYF.

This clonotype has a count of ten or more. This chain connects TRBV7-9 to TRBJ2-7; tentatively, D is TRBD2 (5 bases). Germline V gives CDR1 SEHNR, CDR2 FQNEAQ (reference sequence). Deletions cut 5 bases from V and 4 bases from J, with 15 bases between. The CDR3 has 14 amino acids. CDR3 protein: CASSASEDPYEQYF. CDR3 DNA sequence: TGTGCCAGCAGCGCGTCGGAGGATCCTTACGAGCAGTACTTC.

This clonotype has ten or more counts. CDR3 residues: CASSPIAGTGVTGELFF. CDR3 nucleotides: TGTGCCAGCAGCCCAATTGCAGGGACAGGGGTAACCGGGGAGCTGTTTTTT. V is TRBV3-1 and J is TRBJ2-2; 10 bases agree with TRBD1. After removal of 4 bases from V and 5 bases from J, the junction contained 10 bases not matched to a gene. CDR1 is LGHDT and CDR2 is YNNKEL in the germline V gene (reference sequence). This CDR3 has 17 residues.

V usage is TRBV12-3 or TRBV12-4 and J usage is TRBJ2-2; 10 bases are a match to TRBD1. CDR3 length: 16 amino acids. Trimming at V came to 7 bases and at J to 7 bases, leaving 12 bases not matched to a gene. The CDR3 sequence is CASTMGGQGRFGELFF. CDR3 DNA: TGTGCCAGCACGATGGGGGGACAGGGGCGGTTCGGGGAGCTGTTTTTT.

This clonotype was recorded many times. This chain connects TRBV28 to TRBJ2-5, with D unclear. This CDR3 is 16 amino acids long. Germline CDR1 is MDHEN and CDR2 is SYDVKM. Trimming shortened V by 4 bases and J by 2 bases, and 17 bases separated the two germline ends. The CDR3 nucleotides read TGTGCCAGCAGTTCCGACCTCAGACATACTCAAGAGACCCAGTACTTC. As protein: CASSSDLRHTQETQYF. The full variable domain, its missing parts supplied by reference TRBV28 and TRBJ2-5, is DVKVTQSSRYLVKRTGEKVFLECVQDMDHENMFWYRQDPGLGLRLIYFSYDVKMKEKGDIPEGYSVSREKKERFSLILESASTNQTSMYLCASSSDLRHTQETQYFGPGTRLLVL.

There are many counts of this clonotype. For the CDR3, the DNA is TGTGCCAGCAGTTCCCTATCGGGTGGGGGAGTAGGCCAAGAGACCCAGTACTTC. Translating it yields CASSSLSGGGVGQETQYF. The rearrangement joins TRBV12-3 or TRBV12-4 to TRBJ2-5, with D perhaps given as TRBD1 or TRBD2 (5 bases each). The CDR3 covers 18 residues. Trimming took off 4 bases at V and 1 base at J, with 22 bases between the two ends.

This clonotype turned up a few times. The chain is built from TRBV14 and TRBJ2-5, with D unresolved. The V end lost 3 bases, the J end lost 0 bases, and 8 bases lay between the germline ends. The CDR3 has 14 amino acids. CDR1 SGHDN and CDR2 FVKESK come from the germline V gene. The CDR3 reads CASSHQLYQETQYF. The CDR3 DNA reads TGTGCCAGCAGCCACCAGCTGTACCAAGAGACCCAGTACTTC.

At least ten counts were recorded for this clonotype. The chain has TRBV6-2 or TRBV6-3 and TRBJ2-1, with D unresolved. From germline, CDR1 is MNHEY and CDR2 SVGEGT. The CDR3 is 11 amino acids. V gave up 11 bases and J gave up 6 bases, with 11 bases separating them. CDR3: CASRLANEQFF. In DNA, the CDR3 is TGTGCCTCCCGGTTGGCCAATGAGCAGTTCTTC.